The next 17 T cell receptor beta chains were all read from a single sample in a study of cytomegalovirus exposure and HLA in healthy donors. Sequencing was performed with immunoSEQ multiplex PCR; in TCRdb, only in-frame clones are kept and a portion is missing. The sample records 75,000 to 100,000 clones, 95% to 98% being singletons. Material: PBMCs. Receptors were obtained from a man between 18 and 29 years old in good health and CMV-seronegative.

The chain has TRBV28 and TRBJ2-2, with a tentative D call TRBD1 (5 bases). Germline V gene lookup returns CDR1 MDHEN and CDR2 SYDVKM. The CDR3 has 17 amino acids. Trimming cost V 3 bases and J 0 bases, with 14 bases left between them. As DNA, the CDR3 is TGTGCCAGCAGTTTTTTGCTCAAGGGGACGAACACCGGGGAGCTGTTTTTT. Its translation: CASSFLLKGTNTGELFF.

The chain has TRBV21-1 and TRBJ2-2; TRBD1 reflects the table's D call only, with no check against the DNA. TRBV21-1 is a pseudogene segment. CDR3 size: 17 residues. The CDR3 spells CASSKALGRENTGELFF. DNA for the CDR3: TGTGCCAGCAGCAAAGCCCTCGGCAGGGAGAACACCGGGGAGCTGTTTTTT.

This clone was detected once. The genes are TRBV5-1 and TRBJ2-5; 10 bases align to TRBD1. V shed 0 bases, J shed 5 bases, and the junction held 4 bases outside the gene matches. Looked up from germline, CDR1 is SGHRS and CDR2 is YFSETQ. The CDR3 totals 15 residues. CDR3 in amino acids: CASSLGTGGSETQYF. The CDR3 region has the DNA TGCGCCAGCAGCTTGGGGACAGGGGGATCTGAGACCCAGTACTTC.

This chain uses TRBV11-2 with TRBJ2-3; TRBD1 matches at 12 bases. CDR1 is SGHAT and CDR2 is FQNNGV in the germline V gene. The CDR3 is 17 residues long. V shed 3 bases and J 2 bases; nucleotides not matched to a gene: 6. CDR3 bases: TGTGCCAGCAGCTTCGCCGGGACAGGGGGCTCCACAGATACGCAGTATTTT. The encoded protein is CASSFAGTGGSTDTQYF. Full variable domain (outside the CDR3, taken from reference TRBV11-2 and TRBJ2-3): EAGVAQSPRYKIIEKRQSVAFWCNPISGHATLYWYQQILGQGPKLLIQFQNNGVVDDSQLPKDRFSAERLKGVDSTLKIQPAKLEDSAVYLCASSFAGTGGSTDTQYFGPGTRLTVL.

The chain is built from TRBV18 and TRBJ1-2; 8 positions match TRBD1. CDR3 length equals 14 residues. Germline values: CDR1 KGHSH, CDR2 LQKENI. The V and J ends lost 4 bases and 2 bases, in that order; junction bases with no gene match: 3. The chain's CDR3 is CASSQDRANYGYTF. Written as DNA, the CDR3 is TGTGCCAGCTCACAGGACAGGGCGAACTATGGCTACACCTTC.

J is TRBJ1-1 and V is TRBV9; 7 bases align to TRBD1. Germline assignment: CDR1 SGDLS and CDR2 YYNGEE. This CDR3 region has 14 residues. V was pared by 4 bases and J by 0 bases, with 3 bases of the junction left unmatched. The CDR3 coding sequence is TGTGCCAGCAGCACCGGGACAGTGAACACTGAAGCTTTCTTT. This sequence encodes CASSTGTVNTEAFF.

The rearrangement uses TRBV2 and TRBJ1-1, with 12 bases aligning to TRBD1. V was clipped by 9 bases and J by 5 bases; unmatched bases: 10. This CDR3 spans 15 amino acids. In germline, CDR1 is SNHLY, CDR2 FYNNEI. CDR3 in amino acids: CASQPGQGAGTEAFF. CDR3 nucleotides: TGTGCCAGTCAACCGGGACAGGGGGCAGGAACTGAAGCTTTCTTT.

CDR3 sequence reads: CASSFRAGDSYNEQFF. CDR3 DNA: TGTGCCAGCAGCTTTAGGGCGGGAGATTCCTACAATGAGCAGTTCTTC. This rearrangement joins TRBV11-3 to TRBJ2-1; 7 bases line up with TRBD2. V was clipped by 3 bases and J by 1 base; unmatched bases: 6. Germline V gene lookup returns CDR1 SGHNT and CDR2 YENEEA. CDR3 length equals 16 residues.

The chain carries TRBV11-3 and TRBJ2-4; tentative D call: TRBD2 (5 bases). The CDR3 sequence is 14 residues long. V gave up 2 bases and J gave up 6 bases, with 11 bases separating them. CDR1 and CDR2 (germline): SGHNT, YENEEA. The CDR3 is CASSLTLARNIQYF. The CDR3 coding sequence is TGTGCCAGCAGCTTAACGCTAGCTAGAAACATTCAGTACTTC.

The chain carries TRBV19 and TRBJ2-7; TRBD2 agrees at 11 bases. Germline trimming cut 5 bases from V and 7 bases from J; bases unmatched to any gene: 10. Per the germline V gene, CDR1 is LNHDA and CDR2 is SQIVND (reference sequence). The CDR3 extends over 15 amino acids. This CDR3 reads CASSSSGTSGGEQYF. The CDR3, as DNA: TGTGCCAGTAGTTCCTCCGGGACTAGCGGAGGGGAGCAGTACTTC.

The V and J genes are TRBV7-3 and TRBJ2-2, with TRBD2 matching over 13 bases. This CDR3 has 17 residues. V shed 1 base and J 7 bases; nucleotides not matched to a gene: 6. The germline V gene has CDR1 SGHTA and CDR2 FQGTGA. CDR3 bases: TGTGCCAGCAGCTTAAGAGGGACTAGCGGGATGGTCGGGGAGCTGTTTTTT. Translation gives CASSLRGTSGMVGELFF.

This chain joins TRBV10-1 and TRBJ1-1, with D possibly being TRBD1 (5 bases). CDR1 WNHNN and CDR2 SYGVQD come from the germline V gene (reference sequence). Between the trimmed V and J ends, which lost 6 bases and 5 bases, there was a span of 13 bases. The CDR3 sequence is 13 residues long. DNA for the CDR3: TGCGCCAGCAGCAGGGTCCTAGGAACTGAAGCTTTCTTT. Protein product: CASSRVLGTEAFF.

The chain combines TRBV27 with TRBJ2-1; TRBD2 agrees at 11 bases. J lost 7 bases, V lost 3 bases, and 5 bases had no gene match. CDR1 and CDR2 (germline): MNHEY, SMNVEV (reference sequence). This CDR3 comprises 15 residues. CDR3 sequence reads: CASSFGLAGSNEQFF. For the CDR3, the DNA is TGTGCCAGCAGTTTTGGACTAGCGGGTTCAAATGAGCAGTTCTTC.

The rearrangement uses TRBV5-1 and TRBJ2-3; D is ambiguous. Germline-derived CDR1 and CDR2 are SGHRS and YFSETQ. Trimming took 3 bases from V and 1 from J, leaving 12 bases between them. The CDR3 spans 15 residues. CDR3 coding DNA: TGCGCCAGCAGCTCAAGACTCGCGGGCACAGATACGCAGTATTTT. It codes for CASSSRLAGTDTQYF.

The chain is built from TRBV30 and TRBJ1-4; 7 positions agree with TRBD1. This CDR3 spans 13 amino acids. Germline trimming cut 4 bases from V and 7 bases from J; bases unmatched to any gene: 6. Germline CDR1 GTSNPN, CDR2 SVGIG (reference sequence). This CDR3 is CAWTRDSAEKLFF. CDR3 coding DNA: TGTGCCTGGACCCGGGACAGCGCTGAAAAACTGTTTTTT.

The chain couples TRBV19 to TRBJ2-2; 9 nucleotides line up with TRBD1. This CDR3 spans 16 amino acids. From germline, CDR1 is LNHDA and CDR2 SQIVND (reference sequence). V was clipped by 5 bases and J by 1 base; unmatched bases: 5. As DNA, the CDR3 is TGTGCCAGTAGTCCCCGACAGGGGGGGAACACCGGGGAGCTGTTTTTT. Translation: CASSPRQGGNTGELFF.

The DNA for the CDR3 is TGTGCCAGCAGTGGTGGTGAAGCGGGGCGTGAAAAACTGTTTTTT. Its protein is CASSGGEAGREKLFF. This rearrangement joins TRBV25-1 to TRBJ1-4, with D perhaps TRBD1 (5 bases). Germline V gene data show CDR1 as MGHDK and CDR2 as SYGVNS. This CDR3 contains 15 residues. Trimming took 4 bases from V and 7 from J, leaving 16 bases between them.